This entry lists 4 T cell receptor beta chains sequenced from one sample in a study of T cell responses to AZD1222 COVID-19 vaccine. Only in-frame clones appear in the TCRdb table, and some are missing; sequencing was by immunoSEQ multiplex PCR. Among roughly 150,000 clones listed, 80% to 95% were seen once. The sequenced sample was peripheral blood, obtained on day 0 of AZD1222 vaccination. The receptors come from an adult in good health.

This clone was recorded only once. The V gene is TRBV15, the J gene TRBJ1-4; D gene unclear. The V and J ends lost 3 bases and 5 bases respectively, with 7 bases between them. The CDR3 loop spans 13 amino acids. In germline, CDR1 is LNHNV, CDR2 YYDKDF (reference sequence). CDR3 coding DNA: TGTGCCACCAGCAGGGCAGCGAATGAAAAACTGTTTTTT. This sequence encodes CATSRAANEKLFF.

The rearrangement links TRBV10-2 to TRBJ2-3; weak D call: TRBD1 (5 bases). Trimming cost V 0 bases and J 1 base, with 5 bases left between them. CDR1 WSHSY and CDR2 SAAADI come from the germline V gene. This CDR3 is 14 amino acids long. CDR3 residues: CASSESQGTDTQYF. The CDR3 coding sequence is TGCGCCAGCAGTGAGTCACAGGGCACAGATACGCAGTATTTT.

The chain combines TRBV11-3 with TRBJ1-1; possible D gene TRBD1, 6 bases. This CDR3 has 14 amino acids. Germline V gives CDR1 SGHNT, CDR2 YENEEA. Between the trimmed V and J ends, which lost 1 base and 7 bases, there was a span of 13 bases. The CDR3 nucleotides read TGTGCCAGCAGCTTAGGTGGGGGCATGGATGAAGCTTTCTTT. This translates into CASSLGGGMDEAFF.

The chain uses TRBV18 and TRBJ1-1; D call uncertain. With 3 bases removed from V and 1 base from J, the gap between germline ends came to 12 bases. CDR3 length: 15 amino acids. The V gene's germline CDR1 is KGHSH and CDR2 LQKENI. The CDR3 DNA follows: TGTGCCAGCTCACCCCCCCCTCCTGGGAACACTGAAGCTTTCTTT. It is translated as CASSPPPPGNTEAFF.